This TCR beta chain was sequenced during a study of spatial heterogeneity in lung cancer. Study-wide background: Matched bulk RNA-seq yielded a T cell module score, and TCR transcript counts in tumor regions correlated strongly with that score.

TCRdb recomputed calls from the 5' RACE reads with MiXCR, one row per CDR3 protein. The repertoire holds about 100,000 distinct CDR3 sequences, 4.4% seen once, with about 20% in the top ten. Stated time point: sample taken at primary tumor resection. V was trimmed by 3 bases and J by 1 base, leaving 3 bases between them. CDR1 is SQVTM and CDR2 is ANQGSEA in the germline V gene. The CDR3 contains 11 residues. This clonotype came up many times. What it recognizes is unknown. General study findings and limits: Higher tumor mutation counts went along with higher counts of expanded intratumoral alpha and beta TCRs.

Here the sequenced sample was lung tumor tissue, taken at surgery. This sequence joins TRBV29-1 and TRBJ1-1; D gene ambiguous. The source of this sequence is a male donor with early-stage non-small cell lung cancer. The CDR3 reads CSVEKNTEAFF. In DNA, the CDR3 is TGCAGCGTTGAGAAGAACACTGAAGCTTTCTTT.